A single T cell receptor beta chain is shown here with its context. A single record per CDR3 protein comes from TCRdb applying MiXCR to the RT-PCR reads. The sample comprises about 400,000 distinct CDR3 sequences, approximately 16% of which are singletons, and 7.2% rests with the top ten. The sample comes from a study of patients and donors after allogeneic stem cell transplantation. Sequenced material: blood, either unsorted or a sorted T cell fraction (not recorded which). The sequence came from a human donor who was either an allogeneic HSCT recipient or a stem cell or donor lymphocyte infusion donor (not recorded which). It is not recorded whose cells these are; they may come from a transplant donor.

Here the CDR3 DNA reads TGCGCCAGCAGCTTGGATGAGGGGTTCGGCTACGAGCAGTACTTC. Its protein product is CASSLDEGFGYEQYF. V usage is TRBV5-1 and J usage is TRBJ2-7; perhaps D is TRBD1 or TRBD2 (5 bases each). Looked up from germline, CDR1 is SGHRS and CDR2 is YFSETQ. This CDR3 spans 15 amino acids. Trimming left V 0 bases short and J 3 bases short, with 13 bases between.